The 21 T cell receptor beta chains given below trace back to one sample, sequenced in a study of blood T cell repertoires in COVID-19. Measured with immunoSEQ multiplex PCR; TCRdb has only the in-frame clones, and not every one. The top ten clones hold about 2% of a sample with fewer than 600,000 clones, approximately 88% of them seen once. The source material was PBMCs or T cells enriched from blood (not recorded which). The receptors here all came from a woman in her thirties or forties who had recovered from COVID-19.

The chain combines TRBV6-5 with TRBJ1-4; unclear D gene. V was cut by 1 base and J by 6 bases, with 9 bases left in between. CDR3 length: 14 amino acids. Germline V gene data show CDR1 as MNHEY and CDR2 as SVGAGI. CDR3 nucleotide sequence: TGTGCCAGCAGTTACTTTTTGGAGGATGAAAAACTGTTTTTT. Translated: CASSYFLEDEKLFF.

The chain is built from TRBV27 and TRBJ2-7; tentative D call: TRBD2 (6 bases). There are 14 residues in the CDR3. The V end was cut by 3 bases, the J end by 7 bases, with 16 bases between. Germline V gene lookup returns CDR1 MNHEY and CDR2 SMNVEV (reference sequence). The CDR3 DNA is TGTGCCAGCAGTTTGGGGGGTATTCCGGCTGAGCAGTACTTC. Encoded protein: CASSLGGIPAEQYF.

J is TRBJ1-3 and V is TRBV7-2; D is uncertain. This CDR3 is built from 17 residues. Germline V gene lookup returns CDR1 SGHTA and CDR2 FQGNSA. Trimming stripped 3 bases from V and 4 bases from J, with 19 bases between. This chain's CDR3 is CASSFGLGGHWGNTIYF. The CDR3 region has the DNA TGTGCCAGCAGCTTTGGTCTGGGAGGCCACTGGGGAAACACCATATATTTT.

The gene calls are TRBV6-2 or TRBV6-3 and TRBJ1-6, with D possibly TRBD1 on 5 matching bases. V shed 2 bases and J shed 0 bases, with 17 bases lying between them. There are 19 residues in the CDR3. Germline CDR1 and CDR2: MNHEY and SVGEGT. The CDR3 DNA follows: TGTGCCAGCAGTTACCCGAAGGGGCCCGTAAGCTCCTATAATTCACCCCTCCACTTT. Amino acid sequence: CASSYPKGPVSSYNSPLHF.

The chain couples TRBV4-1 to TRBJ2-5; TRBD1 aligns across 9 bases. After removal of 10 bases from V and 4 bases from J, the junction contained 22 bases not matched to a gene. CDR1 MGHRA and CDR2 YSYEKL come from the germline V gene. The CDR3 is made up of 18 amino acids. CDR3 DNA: TGCGCCAAGTCGGACGGGACAGGGCGAATATGGGTAGGAGAGACCCAGTACTTC. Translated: CAKSDGTGRIWVGETQYF.

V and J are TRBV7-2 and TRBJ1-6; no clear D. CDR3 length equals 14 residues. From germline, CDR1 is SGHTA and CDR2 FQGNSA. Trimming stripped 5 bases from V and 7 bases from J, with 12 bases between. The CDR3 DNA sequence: TGTGCCAGCAGCCCCAACTTTCGAAATTCACCCCTCCACTTT. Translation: CASSPNFRNSPLHF.

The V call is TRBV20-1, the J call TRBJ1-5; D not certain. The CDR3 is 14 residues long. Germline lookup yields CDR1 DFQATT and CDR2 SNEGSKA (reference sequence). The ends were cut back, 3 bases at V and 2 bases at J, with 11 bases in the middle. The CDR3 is CSASGAVGNQPQHF. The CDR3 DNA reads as TGCAGTGCTAGTGGAGCGGTGGGCAATCAGCCCCAGCATTTT.

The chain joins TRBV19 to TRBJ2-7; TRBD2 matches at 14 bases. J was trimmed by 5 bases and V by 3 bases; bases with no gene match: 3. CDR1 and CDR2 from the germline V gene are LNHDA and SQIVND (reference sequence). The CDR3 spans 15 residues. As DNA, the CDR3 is TGTGCCAGTAGTATCGGGACTAGCGGGAGTAACGAGCAGTACTTC. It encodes CASSIGTSGSNEQYF.

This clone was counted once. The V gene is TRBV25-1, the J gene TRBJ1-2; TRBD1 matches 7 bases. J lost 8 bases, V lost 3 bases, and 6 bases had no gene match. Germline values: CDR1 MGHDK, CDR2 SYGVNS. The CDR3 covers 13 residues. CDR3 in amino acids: CASSETGIVGYTF. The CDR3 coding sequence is TGTGCCAGCAGTGAGACAGGGATCGTGGGCTACACCTTC.

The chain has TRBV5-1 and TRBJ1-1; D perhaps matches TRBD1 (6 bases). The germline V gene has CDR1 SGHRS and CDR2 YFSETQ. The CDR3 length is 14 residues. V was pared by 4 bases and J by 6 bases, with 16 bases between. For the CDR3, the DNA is TGCGCCAGCAGCGTCAGGGGCGCGTCAGCTGAAGCTTTCTTT. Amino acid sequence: CASSVRGASAEAFF. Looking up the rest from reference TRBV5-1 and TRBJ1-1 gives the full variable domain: KAGVTQTPRYLIKTRGQQVTLSCSPISGHRSVSWYQQTPGQGLQFLFEYFSETQRNKGNFPGRFSGRQFSNSRSEMNVSTLELGDSALYLCASSVRGASAEAFFGQGTRLTVV.

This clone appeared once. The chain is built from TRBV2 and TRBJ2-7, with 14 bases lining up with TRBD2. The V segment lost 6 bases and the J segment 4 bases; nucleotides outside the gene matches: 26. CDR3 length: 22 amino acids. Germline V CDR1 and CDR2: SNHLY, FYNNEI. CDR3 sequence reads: CASRNRDRGLRLAGGPFYEQYF. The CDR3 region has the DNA TGTGCCAGCAGAAACCGGGACAGGGGGTTACGACTAGCGGGAGGGCCTTTTTACGAGCAGTACTTC.

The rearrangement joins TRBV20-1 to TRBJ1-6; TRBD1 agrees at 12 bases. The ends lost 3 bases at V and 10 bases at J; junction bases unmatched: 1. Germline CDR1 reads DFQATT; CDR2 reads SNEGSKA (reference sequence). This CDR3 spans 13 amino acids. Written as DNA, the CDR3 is TGCAGTGCTAGTGGGACAGGGGGCTCACCCCTCCACTTT. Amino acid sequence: CSASGTGGSPLHF.

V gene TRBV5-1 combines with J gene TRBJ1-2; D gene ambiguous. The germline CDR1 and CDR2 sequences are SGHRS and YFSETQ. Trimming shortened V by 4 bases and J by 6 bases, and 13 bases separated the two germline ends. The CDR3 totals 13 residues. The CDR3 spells CASSLQQEDGYTF. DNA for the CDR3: TGCGCCAGCAGCCTACAGCAGGAGGATGGCTACACCTTC.

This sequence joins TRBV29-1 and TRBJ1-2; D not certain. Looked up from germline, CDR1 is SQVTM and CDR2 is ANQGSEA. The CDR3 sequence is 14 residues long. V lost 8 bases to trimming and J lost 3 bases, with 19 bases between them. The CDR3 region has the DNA TGCAGCACAAAAATACCGGGTTTGGACTATGGCTACACCTTC. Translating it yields CSTKIPGLDYGYTF.

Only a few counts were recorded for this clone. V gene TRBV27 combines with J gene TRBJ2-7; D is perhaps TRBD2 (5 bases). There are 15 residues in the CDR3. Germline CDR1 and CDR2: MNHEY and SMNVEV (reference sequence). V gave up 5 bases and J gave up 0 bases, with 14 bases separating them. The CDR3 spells CASSERRPSSYEQYF. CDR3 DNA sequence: TGTGCCAGCAGTGAGAGGAGGCCTAGCTCCTACGAGCAGTACTTC.

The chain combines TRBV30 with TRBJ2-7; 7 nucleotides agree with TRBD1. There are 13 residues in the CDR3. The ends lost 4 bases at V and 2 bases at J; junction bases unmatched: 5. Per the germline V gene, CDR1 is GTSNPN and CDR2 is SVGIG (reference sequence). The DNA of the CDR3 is TGTGCCTGGACCGGGACAGCCACCTACGAGCAGTACTTC. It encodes CAWTGTATYEQYF.

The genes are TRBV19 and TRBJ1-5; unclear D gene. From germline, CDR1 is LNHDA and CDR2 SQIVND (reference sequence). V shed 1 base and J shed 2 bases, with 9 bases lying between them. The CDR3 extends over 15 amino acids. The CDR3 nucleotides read TGTGCCAGTAGTATAGTAACGGCGGGCAATCAGCCCCAGCATTTT. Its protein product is CASSIVTAGNQPQHF. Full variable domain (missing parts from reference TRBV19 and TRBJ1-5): DGGITQSPKYLFRKEGQNVTLSCEQNLNHDAMYWYRQDPGQGLRLIYYSQIVNDFQKGDIAEGYSVSREKKESFPLTVTSAQKNPTAFYLCASSIVTAGNQPQHFGDGTRLSIL.

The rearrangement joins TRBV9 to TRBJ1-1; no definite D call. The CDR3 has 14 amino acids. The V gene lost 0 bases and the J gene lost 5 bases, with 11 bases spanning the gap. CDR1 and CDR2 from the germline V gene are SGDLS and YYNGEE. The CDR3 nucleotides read TGTGCCAGCAGCGTAGGGGTCCCGGGGACTGAAGCTTTCTTT. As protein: CASSVGVPGTEAFF.

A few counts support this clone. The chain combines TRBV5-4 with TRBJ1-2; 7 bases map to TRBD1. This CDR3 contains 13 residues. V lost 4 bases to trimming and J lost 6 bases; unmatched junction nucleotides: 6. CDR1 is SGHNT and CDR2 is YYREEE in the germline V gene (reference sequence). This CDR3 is CASSPGTVHGYTF. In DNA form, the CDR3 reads TGTGCCAGCAGCCCTGGGACAGTCCATGGCTACACCTTC.

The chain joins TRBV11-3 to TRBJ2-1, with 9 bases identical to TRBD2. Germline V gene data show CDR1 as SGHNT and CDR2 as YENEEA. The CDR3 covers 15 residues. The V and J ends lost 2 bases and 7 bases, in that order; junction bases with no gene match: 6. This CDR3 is CASSLISGRGNEQFF. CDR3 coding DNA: TGTGCCAGCAGCTTAATTAGCGGGAGAGGGAATGAGCAGTTCTTC.

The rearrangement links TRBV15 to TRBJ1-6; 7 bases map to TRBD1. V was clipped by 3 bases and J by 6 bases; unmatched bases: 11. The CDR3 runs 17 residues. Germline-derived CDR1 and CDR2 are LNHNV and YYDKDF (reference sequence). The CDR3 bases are TGTGCCACCAGCAGCCACAGGGGAAGGGGGATTAATTCACCCCTCCACTTT. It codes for CATSSHRGRGINSPLHF.